The source of this T cell receptor beta chain is a study of CXCR3-negative and CXCR3-positive naive CD8 T cells. A word on this clonotype: The antigen remains unidentified.

Study-level findings and limits: Naive CXCR3-negative and CXCR3-positive cells had similar TRBV-TRBJ usage; memory differed. Freshly isolated PBMCs were used in most assays, given partial CXCR3 loss after freezing. High diversity, comparable across both naive subsets, contrasted with much lower diversity in memory CD8+ cells. CXCR3-positive naive cells had TRB CDR3s that were more hydrophobic than CXCR3-negative naive cells had.

Libraries were UMI-labeled 5' RACE TRB cDNA. Reanalyzing the 5' RACE reads, TCRdb keeps one entry per CDR3 protein, without DNA. The sample's table shows 92,000 or so distinct CDR3 sequences. The CDR3 has 13 amino acids. Germline CDR1 SGHRS, CDR2 YFSETQ. The receptor was derived from a human donor in good health. Some clones in this sample may be carry-over from other donors' samples. J is TRBJ2-1 and V is TRBV5-1. Sequencing input: naive CXCR3- CD8+ T cells from blood. As for subset: CD45RO-CCR7+CD27+CD95- naive CD8+ T cells lacking CXCR3 (TNR3-). The CDR3 is CASSLDGWNEQFF.